Listed here are 12 T cell receptor beta chains from one sample, sequenced in a study of shared clonotypes between healthy human individuals. Positive CCR7 selection of CD45RO-negative cells yielded the naive CD8 cells, and terminally differentiated effector memory CD45RA+ cells were excluded. The table came from immunoSEQ multiplex PCR; TCRdb's copy has only in-frame clones and leaves some out. Of about 1,900,000 clones in the sample, about 95% were seen once. The specimen was naive CD8+ T cells sorted from blood. The receptor set was obtained from a man aged 18 to 29 in good health.

This clone was seen only once. The chain combines TRBV21-1 with TRBJ2-1; TRBD2 is taken as the D call from the table, unchecked against the DNA. TRBV21-1 is given as a pseudogene. This CDR3 comprises 17 residues. The CDR3 sequence is CASSPRLTGGSYNEQFF. In DNA, the CDR3 is TGTGCCAGCAGCCCCCGGTTAACGGGAGGCTCCTACAATGAGCAGTTCTTC.

CDR3 nucleotides: TGTGCCACCAGCAGAGACTCCGAAGGCTCTGGAAACACCATATATTTT. Amino acid sequence: CATSRDSEGSGNTIYF. This chain connects TRBV15 to TRBJ1-3, with no clear D. Trimming stripped 0 bases from V and 0 bases from J, with 9 bases between. The germline gives CDR1 LNHNV, CDR2 YYDKDF (reference sequence). There are 16 residues in the CDR3.

V and J are TRBV28 and TRBJ1-1; D is ambiguous. The CDR3 contains 16 residues. V lost 3 bases and J 1 base, leaving 15 bases between the germline ends. CDR1 is MDHEN, CDR2 SYDVKM, per germline. CDR3 coding DNA: TGTGCCAGCAGTTTCCGCACCTCGCACCAGAACACTGAAGCTTTCTTT. Translating it yields CASSFRTSHQNTEAFF.

The chain joins TRBV7-9 to TRBJ1-2, with a tentative D call TRBD1 (6 bases). Germline lookup yields CDR1 SEHNR and CDR2 FQNEAQ (reference sequence). This CDR3 has 14 amino acids. The V and J ends lost 6 bases and 3 bases respectively, with 14 bases between them. The CDR3: CASSLAGAYYGYTF. The CDR3 bases are TGTGCCAGCAGTTTGGCAGGGGCCTACTATGGCTACACCTTC.

With regard to this clone: Other DNA sequences of this sample code for an identical CDR3. The chain has TRBV6-5 and TRBJ2-2; D is perhaps TRBD1 (6 bases). The V and J ends lost 2 bases and 5 bases respectively, with 9 bases between them. The CDR3 covers 14 residues. The germline V gene encodes CDR1 MNHEY and CDR2 SVGAGI. The CDR3 spells CASSYTQGTGELFF. CDR3 DNA sequence: TGTGCCAGCAGTTACACCCAGGGGACCGGGGAGCTGTTTTTT.

V gene TRBV5-1 combines with J gene TRBJ2-7; 7 nucleotides agree with TRBD1. Germline V gene data show CDR1 as SGHRS and CDR2 as YFSETQ. The V segment lost 6 bases and the J segment 0 bases; nucleotides outside the gene matches: 6. This CDR3 spans 14 amino acids. Here the CDR3 reads CASMDRSYSYEQYF. The CDR3 bases are TGCGCCAGCATGGACAGGTCCTACTCCTACGAGCAGTACTTC. Based on the CDR3 plus reference TRBV5-1 and TRBJ2-7, the full variable domain is KAGVTQTPRYLIKTRGQQVTLSCSPISGHRSVSWYQQTPGQGLQFLFEYFSETQRNKGNFPGRFSGRQFSNSRSEMNVSTLELGDSALYLCASMDRSYSYEQYFGPGTRLTVT.

In regard to this clone: This CDR3 is also generated by other DNA sequences in the sample. The CDR3 here is CAISAGRTGELFF. DNA of the CDR3: TGTGCCATCAGTGCAGGGCGGACCGGGGAGCTGTTTTTT. The chain employs TRBV10-3 and TRBJ2-2, with D possibly TRBD1 on 5 matching bases. The V end lost 4 bases, the J end lost 5 bases, and 8 bases lay between the germline ends. CDR3 length equals 13 residues. Per the germline V gene, CDR1 is ENHRY and CDR2 is SYGVKD.

As DNA, the CDR3 is TGTGCCAGCAGTTTATTTCCAGGGATGGGCAATGAGCAGTTCTTC. Translating it yields CASSLFPGMGNEQFF. The genes are TRBV28 and TRBJ2-1, with a weak D call TRBD1 (5 bases). CDR1 and CDR2 (germline): MDHEN, SYDVKM. Trimming removed 1 base from V and 6 bases from J, with 13 bases in between. This CDR3 spans 15 amino acids. Full variable domain (outside the CDR3, taken from reference TRBV28 and TRBJ2-1): DVKVTQSSRYLVKRTGEKVFLECVQDMDHENMFWYRQDPGLGLRLIYFSYDVKMKEKGDIPEGYSVSREKKERFSLILESASTNQTSMYLCASSLFPGMGNEQFFGPGTRLTVL.

The V and J genes are TRBV4-1 and TRBJ1-2; TRBD1 matches 8 bases. From germline, CDR1 is MGHRA and CDR2 YSYEKL. Germline trimming cut 3 bases from V and 2 bases from J; bases unmatched to any gene: 5. The CDR3 has 15 amino acids. CDR3 in amino acids: CASSHDGQGNYGYTF. CDR3 nucleotides: TGCGCCAGCAGCCACGACGGACAGGGAAACTATGGCTACACCTTC.

In nucleotides, the CDR3 is TGTGCCAGTAGTATCGGGACAGGGAACACAGATACGCAGTATTTT. Encoded protein: CASSIGTGNTDTQYF. The chain employs TRBV19 and TRBJ2-3, with 9 bases lining up with TRBD1. The CDR3 is 15 amino acids. Germline loops: CDR1 LNHDA, CDR2 SQIVND (reference sequence). The J segment lost 2 bases and the V segment lost 3 bases, leaving 3 bases of the junction unmatched.

The V and J genes are TRBV6-5 and TRBJ1-2, with no clear D. CDR3 length: 14 amino acids. CDR1 and CDR2 (germline): MNHEY, SVGAGI. The V end lost 5 bases, the J end lost 2 bases, and 12 bases lay between the germline ends. The CDR3 sequence is CASSPPGGNYGYTF. In DNA, the CDR3 is TGTGCCAGCAGTCCCCCGGGAGGCAACTATGGCTACACCTTC.

The V and J genes are TRBV7-9 and TRBJ2-1; either TRBD1 or TRBD2 may supply D (5 bases each). Trimming shortened V by 5 bases and J by 12 bases, and 20 bases separated the two germline ends. CDR1 and CDR2 (germline): SEHNR, FQNEAQ (reference sequence). The CDR3 spans 14 residues. The CDR3 DNA sequence: TGTGCCAGCAGCCGAGATACGGGGCCCGCGGGGCAGTTCTTC. Encoded protein: CASSRDTGPAGQFF.